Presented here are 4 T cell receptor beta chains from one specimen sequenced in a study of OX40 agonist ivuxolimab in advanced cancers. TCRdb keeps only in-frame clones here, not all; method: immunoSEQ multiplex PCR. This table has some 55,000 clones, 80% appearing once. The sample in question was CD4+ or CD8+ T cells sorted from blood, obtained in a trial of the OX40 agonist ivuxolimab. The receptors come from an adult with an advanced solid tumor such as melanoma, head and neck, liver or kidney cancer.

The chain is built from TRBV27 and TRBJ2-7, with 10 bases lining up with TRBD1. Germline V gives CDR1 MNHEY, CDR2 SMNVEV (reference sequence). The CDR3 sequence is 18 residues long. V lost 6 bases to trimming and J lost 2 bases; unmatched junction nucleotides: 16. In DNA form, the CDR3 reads TGTGCCAGCAGCCCAATTCGGCCCGGGACAGGGGACCCCTACGAGCAGTACTTC. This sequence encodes CASSPIRPGTGDPYEQYF.

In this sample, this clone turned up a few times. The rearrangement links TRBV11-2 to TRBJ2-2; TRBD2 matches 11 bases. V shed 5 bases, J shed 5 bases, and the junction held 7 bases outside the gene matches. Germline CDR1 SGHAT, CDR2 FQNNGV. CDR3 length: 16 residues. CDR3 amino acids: CASSPYPSGRTGELFF. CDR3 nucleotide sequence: TGTGCCAGCAGCCCATACCCTAGCGGGAGGACCGGGGAGCTGTTTTTT.

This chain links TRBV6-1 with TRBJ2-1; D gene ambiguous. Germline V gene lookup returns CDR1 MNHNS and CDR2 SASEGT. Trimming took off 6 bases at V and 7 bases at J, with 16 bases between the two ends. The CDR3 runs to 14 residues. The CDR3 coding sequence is TGTGCCAGCAGGGGCGGACCCGGTGGTAATGAGCAGTTCTTC. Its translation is CASRGGPGGNEQFF.

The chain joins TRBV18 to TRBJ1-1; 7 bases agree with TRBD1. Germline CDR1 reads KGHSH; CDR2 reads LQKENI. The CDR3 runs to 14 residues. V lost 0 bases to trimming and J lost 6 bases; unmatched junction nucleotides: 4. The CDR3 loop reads CASSPPADRAEAFF. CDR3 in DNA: TGTGCCAGCTCACCACCAGCAGACAGGGCTGAAGCTTTCTTT.